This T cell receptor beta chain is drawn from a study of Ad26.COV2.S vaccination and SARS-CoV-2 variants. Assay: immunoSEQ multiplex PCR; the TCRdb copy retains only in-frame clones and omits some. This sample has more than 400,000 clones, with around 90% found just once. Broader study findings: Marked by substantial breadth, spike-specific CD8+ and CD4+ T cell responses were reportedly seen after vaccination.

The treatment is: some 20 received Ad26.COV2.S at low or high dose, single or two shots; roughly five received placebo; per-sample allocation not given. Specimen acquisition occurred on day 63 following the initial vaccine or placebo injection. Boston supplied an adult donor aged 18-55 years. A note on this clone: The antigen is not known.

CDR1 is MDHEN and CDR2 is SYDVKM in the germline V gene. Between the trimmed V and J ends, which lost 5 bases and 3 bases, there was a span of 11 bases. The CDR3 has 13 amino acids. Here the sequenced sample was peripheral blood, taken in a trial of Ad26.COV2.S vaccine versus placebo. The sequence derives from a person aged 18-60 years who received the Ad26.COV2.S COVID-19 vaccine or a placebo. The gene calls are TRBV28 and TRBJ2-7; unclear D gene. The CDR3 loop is CASSPDLDYEQYF. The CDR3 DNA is TGTGCCAGCAGTCCGGATTTAGACTACGAGCAGTACTTC.